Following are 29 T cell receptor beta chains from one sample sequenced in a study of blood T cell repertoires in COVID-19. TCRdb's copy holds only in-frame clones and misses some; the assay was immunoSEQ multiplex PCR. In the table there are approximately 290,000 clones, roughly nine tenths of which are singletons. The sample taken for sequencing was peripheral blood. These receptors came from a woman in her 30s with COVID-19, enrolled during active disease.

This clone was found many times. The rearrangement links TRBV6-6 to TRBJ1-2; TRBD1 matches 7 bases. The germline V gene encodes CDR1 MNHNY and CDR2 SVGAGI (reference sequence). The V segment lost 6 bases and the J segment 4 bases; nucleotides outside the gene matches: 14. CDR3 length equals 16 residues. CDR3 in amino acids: CASSPRGQGFSYGYTF. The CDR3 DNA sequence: TGTGCCAGCAGCCCAAGGGGGCAGGGATTTAGCTATGGCTACACCTTC.

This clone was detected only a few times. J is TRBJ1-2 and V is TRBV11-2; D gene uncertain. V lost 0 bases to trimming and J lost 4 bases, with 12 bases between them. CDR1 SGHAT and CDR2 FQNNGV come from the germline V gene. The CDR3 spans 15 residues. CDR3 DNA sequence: TGTGCCAGCAGCTTAGATTGGAGAGGGTTCTATGGCTACACCTTC. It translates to CASSLDWRGFYGYTF.

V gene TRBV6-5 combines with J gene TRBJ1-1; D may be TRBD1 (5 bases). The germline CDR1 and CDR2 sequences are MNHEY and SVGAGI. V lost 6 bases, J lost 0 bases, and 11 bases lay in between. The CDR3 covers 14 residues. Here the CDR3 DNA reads TGTGCCAGCAGGTCGACAGACATGAACACTGAAGCTTTCTTT. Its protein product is CASRSTDMNTEAFF.

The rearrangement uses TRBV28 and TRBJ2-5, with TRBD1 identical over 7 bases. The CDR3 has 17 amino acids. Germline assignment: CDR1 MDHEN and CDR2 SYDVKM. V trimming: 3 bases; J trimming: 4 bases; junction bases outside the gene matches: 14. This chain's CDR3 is CASSFTGVSRGGETQYF. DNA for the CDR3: TGTGCCAGCAGTTTTACAGGGGTGTCTCGCGGTGGAGAGACCCAGTACTTC. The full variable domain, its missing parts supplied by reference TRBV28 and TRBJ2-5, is DVKVTQSSRYLVKRTGEKVFLECVQDMDHENMFWYRQDPGLGLRLIYFSYDVKMKEKGDIPEGYSVSREKKERFSLILESASTNQTSMYLCASSFTGVSRGGETQYFGPGTRLLVL.

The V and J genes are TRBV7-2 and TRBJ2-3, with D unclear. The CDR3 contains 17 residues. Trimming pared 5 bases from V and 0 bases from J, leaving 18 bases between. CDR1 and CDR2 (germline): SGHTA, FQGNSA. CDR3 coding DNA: TGTGCCAGCAGCCCCCGCGGCGGCTTAGCTAGCACAGATACGCAGTATTTT. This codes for CASSPRGGLASTDTQYF.

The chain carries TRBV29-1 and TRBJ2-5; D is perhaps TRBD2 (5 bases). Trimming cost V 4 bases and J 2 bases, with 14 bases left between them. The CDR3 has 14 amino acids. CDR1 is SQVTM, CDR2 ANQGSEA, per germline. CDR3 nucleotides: TGCAGCGTTGCTCCTGTGTTAGCGCAAGAGACCCAGTACTTC. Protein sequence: CSVAPVLAQETQYF.

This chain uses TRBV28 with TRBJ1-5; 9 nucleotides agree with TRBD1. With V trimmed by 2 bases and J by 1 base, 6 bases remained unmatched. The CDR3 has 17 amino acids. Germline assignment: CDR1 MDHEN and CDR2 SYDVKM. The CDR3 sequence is CASSLKGTGWSNQPQHF. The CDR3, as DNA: TGTGCCAGCAGTTTAAAGGGGACAGGGTGGAGCAATCAGCCCCAGCATTTT.

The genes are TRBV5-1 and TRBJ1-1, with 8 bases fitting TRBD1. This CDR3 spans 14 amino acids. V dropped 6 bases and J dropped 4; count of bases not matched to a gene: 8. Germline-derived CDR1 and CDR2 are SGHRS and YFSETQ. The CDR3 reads CASTGTGGSTEAFF. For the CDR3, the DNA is TGCGCCAGCACCGGAACAGGGGGAAGCACTGAAGCTTTCTTT. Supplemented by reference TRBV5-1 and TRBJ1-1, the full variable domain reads KAGVTQTPRYLIKTRGQQVTLSCSPISGHRSVSWYQQTPGQGLQFLFEYFSETQRNKGNFPGRFSGRQFSNSRSEMNVSTLELGDSALYLCASTGTGGSTEAFFGQGTRLTVV.

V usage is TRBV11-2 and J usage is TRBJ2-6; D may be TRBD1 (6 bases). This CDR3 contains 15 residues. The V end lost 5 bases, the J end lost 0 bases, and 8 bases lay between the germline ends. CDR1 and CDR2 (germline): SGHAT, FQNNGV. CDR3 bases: TGTGCCAGCAGCCGGACAGCCTCTGGGGCCAACGTCCTGACTTTC. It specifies CASSRTASGANVLTF.

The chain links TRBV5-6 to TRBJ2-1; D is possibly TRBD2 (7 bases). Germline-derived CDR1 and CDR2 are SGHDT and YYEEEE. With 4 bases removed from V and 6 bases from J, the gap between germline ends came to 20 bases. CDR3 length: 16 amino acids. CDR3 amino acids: CASSRLRGLYSNEQFF. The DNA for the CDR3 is TGTGCCAGCAGCCGGTTGCGGGGGCTATACAGCAATGAGCAGTTCTTC.

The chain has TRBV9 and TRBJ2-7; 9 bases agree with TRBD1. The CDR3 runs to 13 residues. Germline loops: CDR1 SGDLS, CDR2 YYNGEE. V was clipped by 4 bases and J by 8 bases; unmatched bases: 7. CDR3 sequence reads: CASSQSTGGKQYF. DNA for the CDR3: TGTGCCAGCAGCCAAAGCACAGGGGGCAAGCAGTACTTC.

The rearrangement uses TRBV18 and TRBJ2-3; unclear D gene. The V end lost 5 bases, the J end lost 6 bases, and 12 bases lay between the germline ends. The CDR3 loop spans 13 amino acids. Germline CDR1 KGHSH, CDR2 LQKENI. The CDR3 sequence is CASSSGPLDTQYF. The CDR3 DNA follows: TGTGCCAGCTCATCGGGTCCTCTGGATACGCAGTATTTT.

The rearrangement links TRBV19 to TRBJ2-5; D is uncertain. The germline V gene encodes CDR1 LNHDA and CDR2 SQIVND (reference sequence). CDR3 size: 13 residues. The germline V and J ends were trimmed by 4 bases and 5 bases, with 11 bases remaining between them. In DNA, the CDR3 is TGTGCCAGTAGTAGGGCCACAGCCGAGACCCAGTACTTC. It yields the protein CASSRATAETQYF.

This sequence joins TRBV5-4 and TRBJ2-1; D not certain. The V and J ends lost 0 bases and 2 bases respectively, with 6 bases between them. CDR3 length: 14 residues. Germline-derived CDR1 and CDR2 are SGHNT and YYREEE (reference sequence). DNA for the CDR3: TGTGCCAGCAGCTTGGCGAGCACCTACAATGAGCAGTTCTTC. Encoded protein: CASSLASTYNEQFF.

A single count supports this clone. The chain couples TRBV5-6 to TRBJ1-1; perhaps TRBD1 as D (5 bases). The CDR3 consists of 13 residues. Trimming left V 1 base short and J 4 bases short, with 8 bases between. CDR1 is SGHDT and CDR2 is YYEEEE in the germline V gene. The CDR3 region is CASSLLGGTEAFF. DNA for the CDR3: TGTGCCAGCAGCTTGCTGGGGGGCACTGAAGCTTTCTTT.

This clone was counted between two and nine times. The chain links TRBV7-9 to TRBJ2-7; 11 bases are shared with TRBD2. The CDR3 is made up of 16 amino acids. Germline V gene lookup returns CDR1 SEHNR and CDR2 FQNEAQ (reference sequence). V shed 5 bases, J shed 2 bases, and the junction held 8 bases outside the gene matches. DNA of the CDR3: TGTGCCAGCAGCCCAATTATAGCGGGGGGGACCTACGAGCAGTACTTC. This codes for CASSPIIAGGTYEQYF.

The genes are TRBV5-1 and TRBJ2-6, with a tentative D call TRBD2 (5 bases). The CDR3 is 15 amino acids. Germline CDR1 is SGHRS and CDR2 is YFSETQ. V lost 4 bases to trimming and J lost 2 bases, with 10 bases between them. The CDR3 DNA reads TGCGCCAGCAGCCGGGGTGGGACTGGGGCCAACGTCCTGACTTTC. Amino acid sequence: CASSRGGTGANVLTF.

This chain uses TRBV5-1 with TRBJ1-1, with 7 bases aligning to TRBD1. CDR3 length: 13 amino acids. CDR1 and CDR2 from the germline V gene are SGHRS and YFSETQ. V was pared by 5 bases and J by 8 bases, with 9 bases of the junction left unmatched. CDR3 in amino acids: CASRLGGDREAFF. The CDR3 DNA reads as TGCGCCAGCAGGCTTGGAGGGGACAGAGAAGCTTTCTTT.

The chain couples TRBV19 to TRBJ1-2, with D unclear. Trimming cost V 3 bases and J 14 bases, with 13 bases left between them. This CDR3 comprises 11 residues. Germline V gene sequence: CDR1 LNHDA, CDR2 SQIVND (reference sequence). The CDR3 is CASSINPWPTF. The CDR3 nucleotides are TGTGCCAGTAGTATCAATCCTTGGCCAACCTTC.

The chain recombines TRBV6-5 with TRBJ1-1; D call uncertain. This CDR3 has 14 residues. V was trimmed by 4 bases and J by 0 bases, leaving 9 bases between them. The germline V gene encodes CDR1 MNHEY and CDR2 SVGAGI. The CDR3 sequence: CASSFRVLNTEAFF. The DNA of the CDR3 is TGTGCCAGCAGTTTTCGGGTCCTGAACACTGAAGCTTTCTTT.

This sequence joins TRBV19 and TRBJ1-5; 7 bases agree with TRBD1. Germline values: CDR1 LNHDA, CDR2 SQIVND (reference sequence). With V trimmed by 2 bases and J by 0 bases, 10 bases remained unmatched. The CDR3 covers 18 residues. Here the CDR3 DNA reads TGTGCCAGTAGTATATGGATCAGGAGGGGGCTTAGCAATCAGCCCCAGCATTTT. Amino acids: CASSIWIRRGLSNQPQHF.

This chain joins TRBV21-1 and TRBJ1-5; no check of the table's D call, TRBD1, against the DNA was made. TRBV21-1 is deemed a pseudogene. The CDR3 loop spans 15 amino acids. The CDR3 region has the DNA TGTGCCAGCAGCAAAGGGGGGACAGGGGGTCAGCCCCAGCATTTT. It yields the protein CASSKGGTGGQPQHF.

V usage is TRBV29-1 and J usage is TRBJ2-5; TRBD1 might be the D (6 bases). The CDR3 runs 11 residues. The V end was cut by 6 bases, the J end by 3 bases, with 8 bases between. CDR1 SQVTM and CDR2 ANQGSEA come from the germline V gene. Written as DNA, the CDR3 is TGCAGCGTGTACAGGGAAGAGACCCAGTACTTC. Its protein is CSVYREETQYF.

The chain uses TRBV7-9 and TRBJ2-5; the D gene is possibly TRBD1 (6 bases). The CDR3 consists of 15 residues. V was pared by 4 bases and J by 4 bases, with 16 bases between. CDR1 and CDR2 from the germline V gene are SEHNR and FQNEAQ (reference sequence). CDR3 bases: TGTGCCAGCAGCTCCTCCTACAGGGTGGGAGAGACCCAGTACTTC. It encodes CASSSSYRVGETQYF.

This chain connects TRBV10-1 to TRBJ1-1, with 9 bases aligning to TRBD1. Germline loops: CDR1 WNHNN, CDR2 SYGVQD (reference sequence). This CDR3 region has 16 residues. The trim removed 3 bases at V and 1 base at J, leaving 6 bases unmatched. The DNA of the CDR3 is TGCGCCAGCAGTGACCCCGGGACAGGGAGGAACACTGAAGCTTTCTTT. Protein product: CASSDPGTGRNTEAFF.

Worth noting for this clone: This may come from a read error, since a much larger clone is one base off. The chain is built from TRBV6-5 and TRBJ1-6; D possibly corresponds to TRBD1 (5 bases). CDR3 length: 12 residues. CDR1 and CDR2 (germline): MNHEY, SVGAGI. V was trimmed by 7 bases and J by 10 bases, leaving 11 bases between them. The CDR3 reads CASTWGGSPLHF. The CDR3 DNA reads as TGTGCCAGCACCTGGGGGGGATCACCCCTCCACTTT.

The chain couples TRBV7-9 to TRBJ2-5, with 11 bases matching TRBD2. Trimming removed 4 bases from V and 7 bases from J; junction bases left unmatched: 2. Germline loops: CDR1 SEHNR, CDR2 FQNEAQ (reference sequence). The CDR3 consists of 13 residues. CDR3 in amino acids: CASSYGLAGTQYF. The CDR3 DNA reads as TGTGCCAGCAGCTACGGACTAGCGGGGACCCAGTACTTC. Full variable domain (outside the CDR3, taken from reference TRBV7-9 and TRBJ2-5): DTGVSQNPRHKITKRGQNVTFRCDPISEHNRLYWYRQTLGQGPEFLTYFQNEAQLEKSRLLSDRFSAERPKGSFSTLEIQRTEQGDSAMYLCASSYGLAGTQYFGPGTRLLVL.

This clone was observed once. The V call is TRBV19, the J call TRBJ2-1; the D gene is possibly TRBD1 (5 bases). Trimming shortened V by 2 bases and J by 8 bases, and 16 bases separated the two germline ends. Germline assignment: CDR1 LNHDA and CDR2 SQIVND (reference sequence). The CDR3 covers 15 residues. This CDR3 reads CASSIRDSLRDEQFF. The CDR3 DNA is TGTGCCAGTAGTATAAGAGACAGTCTTAGGGATGAGCAGTTCTTC.

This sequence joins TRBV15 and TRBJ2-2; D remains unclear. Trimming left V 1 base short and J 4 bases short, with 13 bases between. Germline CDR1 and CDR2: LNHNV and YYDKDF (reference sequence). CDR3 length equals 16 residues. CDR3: CATSRGPSGSTGELFF. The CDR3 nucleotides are TGTGCCACCAGCAGAGGCCCCTCAGGAAGCACCGGGGAGCTGTTTTTT.